This T cell receptor (beta chain) was identified during a study of shared clonotypes between healthy human individuals. Every subset had its genomic DNA shared out evenly among several immunoSEQ plates. It was 250 to 350 ng DNA, about 30,000 T cell genomes, that went into each replicate PCR of unsorted PBMC. The data were produced by immunoSEQ multiplex PCR, yet TCRdb's version contains in-frame clones alone and is incomplete. The sample carries 490,000 or so clones, less than 80% recorded once. CDR1 LGHNA and CDR2 YNFKEQ come from the germline V gene. The CDR3 spans 16 residues. After removal of 2 bases from V and 4 bases from J, the junction contained 5 bases not matched to a gene. Genomic DNA came from about 90 million PBMCs in unsorted samples.

The rearrangement joins TRBV4-2 to TRBJ2-2; 9 bases agree with TRBD2. The TCR comes from a woman aged 35 to 49 in good health. Some clones in this sample may be carry-over from other donors' samples. The sample comprised PBMCs. The CDR3 nucleotides are TGTGCCAGCAGCCAACCGAAAGCGGGAGGCACCGGGGAGCTGTTTTTT. This translates into CASSQPKAGGTGELFF.